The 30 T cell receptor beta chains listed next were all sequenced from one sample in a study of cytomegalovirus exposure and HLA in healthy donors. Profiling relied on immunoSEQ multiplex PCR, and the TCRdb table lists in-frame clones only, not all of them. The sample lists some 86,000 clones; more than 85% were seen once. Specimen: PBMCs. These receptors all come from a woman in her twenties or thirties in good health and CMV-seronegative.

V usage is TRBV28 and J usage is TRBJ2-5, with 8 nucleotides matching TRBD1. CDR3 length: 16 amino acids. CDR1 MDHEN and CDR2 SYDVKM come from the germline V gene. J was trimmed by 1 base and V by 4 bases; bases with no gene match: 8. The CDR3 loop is CASSSPPGTGQETQYF. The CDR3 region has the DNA TGTGCCAGCAGTTCTCCCCCCGGGACAGGCCAAGAGACCCAGTACTTC.

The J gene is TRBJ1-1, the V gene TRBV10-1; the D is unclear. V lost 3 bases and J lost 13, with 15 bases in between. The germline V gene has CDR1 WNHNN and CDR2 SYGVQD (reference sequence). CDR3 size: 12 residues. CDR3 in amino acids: CASSEYASKLFF. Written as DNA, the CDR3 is TGCGCCAGCAGTGAATACGCCTCAAAGCTTTTCTTT.

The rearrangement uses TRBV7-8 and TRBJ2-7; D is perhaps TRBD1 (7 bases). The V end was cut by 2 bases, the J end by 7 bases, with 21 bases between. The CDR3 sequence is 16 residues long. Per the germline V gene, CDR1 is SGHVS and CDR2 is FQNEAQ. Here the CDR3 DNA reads TGTGCCAGCAGCTTACCCCGCCAGGGGGGCTCGAAGGAGCAGTACTTC. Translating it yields CASSLPRQGGSKEQYF. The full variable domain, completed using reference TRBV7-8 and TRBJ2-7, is GAGVSQSPRYKVAKRGQDVALRCDPISGHVSLFWYQQALGQGPEFLTYFQNEAQLDKSGLPSDRFFAERPEGSVSTLKIQRTQQEDSAVYLCASSLPRQGGSKEQYFGPGTRLTVT.

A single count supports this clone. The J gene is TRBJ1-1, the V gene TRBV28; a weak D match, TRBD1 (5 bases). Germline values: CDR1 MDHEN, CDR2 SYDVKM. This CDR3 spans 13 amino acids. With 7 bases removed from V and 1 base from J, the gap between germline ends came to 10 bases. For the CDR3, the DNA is TGTGCCAGCATCGGAAGGGGGAACACTGAAGCTTTCTTT. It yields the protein CASIGRGNTEAFF.

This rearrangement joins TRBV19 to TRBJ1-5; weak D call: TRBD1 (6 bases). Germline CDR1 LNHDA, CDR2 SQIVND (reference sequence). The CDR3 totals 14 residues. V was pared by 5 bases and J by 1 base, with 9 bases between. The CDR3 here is CASSFQGSNQPQHF. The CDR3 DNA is TGTGCCAGTAGTTTTCAGGGGAGCAATCAGCCCCAGCATTTT. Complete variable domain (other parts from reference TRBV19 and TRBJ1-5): DGGITQSPKYLFRKEGQNVTLSCEQNLNHDAMYWYRQDPGQGLRLIYYSQIVNDFQKGDIAEGYSVSREKKESFPLTVTSAQKNPTAFYLCASSFQGSNQPQHFGDGTRLSIL.

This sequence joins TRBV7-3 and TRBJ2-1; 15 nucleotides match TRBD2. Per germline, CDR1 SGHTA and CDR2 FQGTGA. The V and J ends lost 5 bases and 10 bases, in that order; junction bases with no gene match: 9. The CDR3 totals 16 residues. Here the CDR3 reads CASSPDGTSGRMEQFF. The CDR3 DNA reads TGTGCCAGCAGCCCCGACGGGACTAGCGGGAGGATGGAGCAGTTCTTC.

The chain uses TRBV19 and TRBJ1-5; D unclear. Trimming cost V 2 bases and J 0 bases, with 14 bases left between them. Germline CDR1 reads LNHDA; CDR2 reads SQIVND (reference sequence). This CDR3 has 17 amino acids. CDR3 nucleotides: TGTGCCAGTAGTATATATCGTCCCGGTCGTAGCAATCAGCCCCAGCATTTT. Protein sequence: CASSIYRPGRSNQPQHF.

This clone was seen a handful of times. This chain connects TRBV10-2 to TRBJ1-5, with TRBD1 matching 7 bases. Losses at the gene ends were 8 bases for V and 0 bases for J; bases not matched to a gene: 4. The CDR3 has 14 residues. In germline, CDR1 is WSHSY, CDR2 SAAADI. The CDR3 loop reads CASRDRASNQPQHF. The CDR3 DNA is TGCGCCAGCCGGGACAGAGCTAGCAATCAGCCCCAGCATTTT.

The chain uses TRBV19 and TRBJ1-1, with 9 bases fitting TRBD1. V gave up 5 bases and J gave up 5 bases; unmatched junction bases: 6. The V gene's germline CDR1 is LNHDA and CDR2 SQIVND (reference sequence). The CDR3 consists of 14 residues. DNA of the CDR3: TGTGCCAGTAGTTTGGGACAGGGAGGTACTGAAGCTTTCTTT. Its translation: CASSLGQGGTEAFF.

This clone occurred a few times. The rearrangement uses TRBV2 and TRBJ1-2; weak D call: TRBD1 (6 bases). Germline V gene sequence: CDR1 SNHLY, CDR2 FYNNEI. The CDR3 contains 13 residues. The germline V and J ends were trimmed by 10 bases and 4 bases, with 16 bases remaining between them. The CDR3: CATSGTGSYGYTF. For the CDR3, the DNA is TGTGCCACCTCCGGTACAGGGAGCTATGGCTACACCTTC.

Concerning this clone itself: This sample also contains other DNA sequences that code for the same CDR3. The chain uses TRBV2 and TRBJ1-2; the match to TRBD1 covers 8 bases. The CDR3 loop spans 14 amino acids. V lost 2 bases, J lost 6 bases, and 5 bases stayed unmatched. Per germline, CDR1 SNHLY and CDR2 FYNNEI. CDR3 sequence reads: CASSETRTGNGYTF. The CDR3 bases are TGTGCCAGCAGTGAAACGCGGACAGGGAATGGCTACACCTTC.

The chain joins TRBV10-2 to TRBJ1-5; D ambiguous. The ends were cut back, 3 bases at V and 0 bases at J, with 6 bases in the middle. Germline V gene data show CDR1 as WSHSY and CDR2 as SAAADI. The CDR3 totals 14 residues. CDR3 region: CASSDRNSNQPQHF. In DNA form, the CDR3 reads TGCGCCAGCAGTGACAGGAATAGCAATCAGCCCCAGCATTTT.

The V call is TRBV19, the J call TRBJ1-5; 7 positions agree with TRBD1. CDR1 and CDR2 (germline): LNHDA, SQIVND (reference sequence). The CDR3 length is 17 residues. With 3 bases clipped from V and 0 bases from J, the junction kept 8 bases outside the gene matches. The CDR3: CASSMGTVGSSNQPQHF. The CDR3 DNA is TGTGCCAGTAGTATGGGGACAGTCGGTAGTAGCAATCAGCCCCAGCATTTT.

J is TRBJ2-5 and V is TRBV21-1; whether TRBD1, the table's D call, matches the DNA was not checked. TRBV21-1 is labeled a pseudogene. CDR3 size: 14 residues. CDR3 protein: CASSNGDSQETQYF. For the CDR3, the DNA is TGTGCCAGCAGCAACGGGGACAGTCAAGAGACCCAGTACTTC.

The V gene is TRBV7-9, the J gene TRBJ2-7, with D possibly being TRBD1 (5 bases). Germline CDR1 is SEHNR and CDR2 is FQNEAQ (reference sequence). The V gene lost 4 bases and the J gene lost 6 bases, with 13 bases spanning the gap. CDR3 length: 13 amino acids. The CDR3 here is CASSSTEELEQYF. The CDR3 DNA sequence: TGTGCCAGCAGCTCGACAGAGGAGCTCGAGCAGTACTTC. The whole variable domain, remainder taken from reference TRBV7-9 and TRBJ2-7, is DTGVSQNPRHKITKRGQNVTFRCDPISEHNRLYWYRQTLGQGPEFLTYFQNEAQLEKSRLLSDRFSAERPKGSFSTLEIQRTEQGDSAMYLCASSSTEELEQYFGPGTRLTVT.

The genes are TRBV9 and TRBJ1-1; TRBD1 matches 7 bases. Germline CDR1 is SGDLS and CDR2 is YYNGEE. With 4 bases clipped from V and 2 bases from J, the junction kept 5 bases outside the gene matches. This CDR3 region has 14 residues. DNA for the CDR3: TGTGCCAGCAGCCCGACAGGGAGAAACACTGAAGCTTTCTTT. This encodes CASSPTGRNTEAFF.

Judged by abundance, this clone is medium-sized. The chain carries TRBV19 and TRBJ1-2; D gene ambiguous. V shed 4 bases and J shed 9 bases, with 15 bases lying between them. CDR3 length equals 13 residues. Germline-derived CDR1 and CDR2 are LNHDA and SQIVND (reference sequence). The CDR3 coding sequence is TGTGCCAGTAGTACCCCGGGGAGATGGCGCTACACCTTC. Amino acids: CASSTPGRWRYTF.

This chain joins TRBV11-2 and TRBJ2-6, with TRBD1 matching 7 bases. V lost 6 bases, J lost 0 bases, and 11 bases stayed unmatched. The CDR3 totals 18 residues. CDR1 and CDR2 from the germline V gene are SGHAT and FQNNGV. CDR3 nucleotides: TGTGCCAGCAGACGACAGGGCCTACACAACTCTGGGGCCAACGTCCTGACTTTC. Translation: CASRRQGLHNSGANVLTF.

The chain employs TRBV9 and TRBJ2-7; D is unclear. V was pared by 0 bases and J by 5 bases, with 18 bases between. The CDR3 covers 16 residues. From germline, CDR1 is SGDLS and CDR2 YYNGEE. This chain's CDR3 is CASSVGKGGLSDEQYF. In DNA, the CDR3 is TGTGCCAGCAGCGTAGGTAAAGGCGGTTTAAGTGACGAGCAGTACTTC.

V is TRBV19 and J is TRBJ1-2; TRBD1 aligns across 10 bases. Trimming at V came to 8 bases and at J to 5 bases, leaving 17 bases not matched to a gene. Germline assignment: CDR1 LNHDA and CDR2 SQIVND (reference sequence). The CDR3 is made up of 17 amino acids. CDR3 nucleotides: TGTGCCAGTGTGCCAGGGTCCCCCGGGACAGGGGATTATGGCTACACCTTC. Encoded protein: CASVPGSPGTGDYGYTF.

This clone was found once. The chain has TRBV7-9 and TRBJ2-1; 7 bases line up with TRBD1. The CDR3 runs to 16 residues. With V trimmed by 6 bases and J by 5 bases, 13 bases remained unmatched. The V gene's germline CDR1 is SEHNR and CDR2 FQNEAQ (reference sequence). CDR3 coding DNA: TGTGCCAGCAGTCCTAAGCCGGGACAGCTTAACAATGAGCAGTTCTTC. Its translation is CASSPKPGQLNNEQFF.

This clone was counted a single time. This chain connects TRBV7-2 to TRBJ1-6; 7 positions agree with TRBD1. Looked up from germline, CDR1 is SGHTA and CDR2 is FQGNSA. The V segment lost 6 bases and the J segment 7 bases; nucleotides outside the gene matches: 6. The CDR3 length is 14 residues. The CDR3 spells CASRPDRKNSPLHF. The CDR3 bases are TGTGCCAGCAGGCCGGACAGGAAAAATTCACCCCTCCACTTT.

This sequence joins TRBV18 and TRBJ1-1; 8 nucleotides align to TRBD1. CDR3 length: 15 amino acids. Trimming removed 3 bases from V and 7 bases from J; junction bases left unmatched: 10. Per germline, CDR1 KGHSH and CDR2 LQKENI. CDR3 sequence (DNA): TGTGCCAGCTCACCCAACAGGGGGATTAACCTTGAAGCTTTCTTT. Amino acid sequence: CASSPNRGINLEAFF.

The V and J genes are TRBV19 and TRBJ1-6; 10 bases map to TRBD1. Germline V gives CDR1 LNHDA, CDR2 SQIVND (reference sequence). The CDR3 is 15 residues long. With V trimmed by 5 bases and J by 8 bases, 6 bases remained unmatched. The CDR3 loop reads CASSLGTGVYSPLHF. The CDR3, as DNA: TGTGCCAGTAGTCTGGGGACAGGGGTGTATTCACCCCTCCACTTT.

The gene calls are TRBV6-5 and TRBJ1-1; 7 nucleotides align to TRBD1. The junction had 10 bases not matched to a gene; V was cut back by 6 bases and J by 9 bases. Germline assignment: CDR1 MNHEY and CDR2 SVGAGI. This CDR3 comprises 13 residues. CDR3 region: CASSRGQLGQAFF. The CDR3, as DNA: TGTGCCAGCAGCCGGGGACAGTTGGGGCAAGCTTTCTTT.

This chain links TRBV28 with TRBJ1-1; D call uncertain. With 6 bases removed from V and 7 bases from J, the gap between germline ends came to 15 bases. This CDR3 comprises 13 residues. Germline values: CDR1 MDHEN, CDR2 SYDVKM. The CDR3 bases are TGTGCCAGCAGGGACCGCGGGGTGCTTGAAGCTTTCTTT. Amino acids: CASRDRGVLEAFF. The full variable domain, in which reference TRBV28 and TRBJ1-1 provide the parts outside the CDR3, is DVKVTQSSRYLVKRTGEKVFLECVQDMDHENMFWYRQDPGLGLRLIYFSYDVKMKEKGDIPEGYSVSREKKERFSLILESASTNQTSMYLCASRDRGVLEAFFGQGTRLTVV.

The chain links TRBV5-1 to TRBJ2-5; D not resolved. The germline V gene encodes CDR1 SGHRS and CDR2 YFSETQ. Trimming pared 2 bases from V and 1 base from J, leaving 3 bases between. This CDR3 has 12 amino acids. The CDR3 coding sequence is TGCGCCAGCAGCTTCCGCCAAGAGACCCAGTACTTC. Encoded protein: CASSFRQETQYF.

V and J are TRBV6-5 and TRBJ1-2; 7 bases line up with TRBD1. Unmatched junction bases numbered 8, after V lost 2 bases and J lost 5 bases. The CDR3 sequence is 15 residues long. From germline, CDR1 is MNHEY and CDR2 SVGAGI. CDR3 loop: CASSYTRTGGYGYTF. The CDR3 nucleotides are TGTGCCAGCAGTTACACCCGGACAGGCGGGTATGGCTACACCTTC.

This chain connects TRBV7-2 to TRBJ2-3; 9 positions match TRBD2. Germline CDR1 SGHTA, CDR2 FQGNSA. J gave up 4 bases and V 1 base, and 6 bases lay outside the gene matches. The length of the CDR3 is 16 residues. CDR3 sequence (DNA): TGTGCCAGCAGCTTAGACCCTAGCGGGGCAGCAGATACGCAGTATTTT. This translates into CASSLDPSGAADTQYF.

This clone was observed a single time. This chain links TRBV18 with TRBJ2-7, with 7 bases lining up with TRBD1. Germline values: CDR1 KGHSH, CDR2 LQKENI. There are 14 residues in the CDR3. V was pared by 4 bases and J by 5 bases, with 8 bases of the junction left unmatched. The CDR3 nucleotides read TGTGCCAGCTCACAGGACAGGTTGGGCAACGAGCAGTACTTC. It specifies CASSQDRLGNEQYF.